This note documents a single T cell receptor beta chain sequence. Its antigen is unidentified. This sample is part of a study of T cell responses to AZD1222 COVID-19 vaccine. Sequencing was performed with immunoSEQ multiplex PCR; in TCRdb, only in-frame clones are kept and a portion is missing. The sample lists approximately 130,000 clones; around 87% were seen once. General study results and limits: Reportedly, nearly half the spike-specific TCRs target unmutated variant regions.

V shed 4 bases and J shed 9 bases, with 11 bases lying between them. Germline CDR1 is SGHAT and CDR2 is FQDESV (reference sequence). The CDR3 contains 12 residues. The clonotype comes from an adult who received the AZD1222 COVID-19 vaccine. The source material was peripheral blood, sampled 28 days after the second AZD1222 dose. The chain employs TRBV11-1 and TRBJ2-3, with D perhaps TRBD1 or TRBD2 (5 bases each). The CDR3 coding sequence is TGTGCCAGCAGCTGGGAAGGGGAGACGCAGTATTTT. Amino acid sequence: CASSWEGETQYF.